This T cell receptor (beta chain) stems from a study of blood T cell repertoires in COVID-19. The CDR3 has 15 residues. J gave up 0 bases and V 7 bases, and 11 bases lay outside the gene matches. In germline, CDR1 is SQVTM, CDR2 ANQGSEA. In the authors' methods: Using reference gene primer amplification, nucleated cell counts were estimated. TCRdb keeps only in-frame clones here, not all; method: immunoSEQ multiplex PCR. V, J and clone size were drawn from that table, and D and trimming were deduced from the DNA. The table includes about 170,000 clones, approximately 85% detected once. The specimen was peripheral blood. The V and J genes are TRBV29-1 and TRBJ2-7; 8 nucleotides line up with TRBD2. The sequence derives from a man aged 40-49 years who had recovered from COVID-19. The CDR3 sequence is CSAKGIAGSSYEQYF. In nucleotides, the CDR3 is TGCAGCGCCAAGGGGATAGCGGGGAGCTCCTACGAGCAGTACTTC.